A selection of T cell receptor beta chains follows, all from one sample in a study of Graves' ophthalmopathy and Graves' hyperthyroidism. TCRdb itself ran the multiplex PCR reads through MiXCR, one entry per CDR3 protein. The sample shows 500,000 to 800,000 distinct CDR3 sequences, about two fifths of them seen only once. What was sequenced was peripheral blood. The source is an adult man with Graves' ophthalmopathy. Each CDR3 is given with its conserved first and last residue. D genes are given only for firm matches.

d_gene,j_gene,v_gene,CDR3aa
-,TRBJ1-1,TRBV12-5,CASGFGYEAFF
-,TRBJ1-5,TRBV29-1,CSSSMDSNQPQHF
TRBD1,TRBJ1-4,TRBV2,CASSSDRGGEKLFF
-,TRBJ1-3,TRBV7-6,CASSVGGNTGNTIYF
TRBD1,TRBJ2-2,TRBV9,CASSAQGAGELFF
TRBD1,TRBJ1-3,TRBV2,CASKERTGVGTIYF
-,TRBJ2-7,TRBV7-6,CASSLGPPPYEQYF
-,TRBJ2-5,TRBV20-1,CSARLGPITQETQYF
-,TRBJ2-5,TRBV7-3,CASSRTGREETQYF
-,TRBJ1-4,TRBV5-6,CASSLGHEKLFF
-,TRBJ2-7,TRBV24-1,CATSENSYEQYF
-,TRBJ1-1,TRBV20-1,CSASRGSQNTEAFF
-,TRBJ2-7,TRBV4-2,CASGTSGASEQYF
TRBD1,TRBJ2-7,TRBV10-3,CAIRKQGVQASEQYF
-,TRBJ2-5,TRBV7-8,CASSLGVGTQHF
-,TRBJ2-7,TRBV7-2,CASSLLTSHYEQYF
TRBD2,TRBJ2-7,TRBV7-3,CASSYSSSGGNEQYF
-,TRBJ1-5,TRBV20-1,CSARGQGLRQPQHF
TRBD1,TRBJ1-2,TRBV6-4,CASSSLGTGITYGYTF
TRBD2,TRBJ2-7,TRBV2,CASSPGTSGAPYEQYF
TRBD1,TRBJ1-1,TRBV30,CACETGGNTEAFF
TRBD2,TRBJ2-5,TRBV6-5,CASSNPGERGGQETQYF
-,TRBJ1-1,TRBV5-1,CASSLGALGDTEAFF
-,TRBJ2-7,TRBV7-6,CASSPGTSYRSEQYF
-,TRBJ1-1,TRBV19,CASTLGGAEAFF
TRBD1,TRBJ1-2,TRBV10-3,CAISSGQGANYGYTF
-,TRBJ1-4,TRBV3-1,CASSFQAGEKLFF
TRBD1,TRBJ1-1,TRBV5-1,CASSFRQGEGAFF
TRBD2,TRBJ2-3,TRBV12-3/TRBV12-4,CASSGGTSGSGADTQYF
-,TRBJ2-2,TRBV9,CASSESPTGELFF
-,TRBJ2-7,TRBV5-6,CASSRARVYEQYF
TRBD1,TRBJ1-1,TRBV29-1,CGVEGQGNTEAFF
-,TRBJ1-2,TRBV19,CASSTGLNPTNYGYTF
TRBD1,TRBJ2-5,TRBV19,CASSEDRDGETQYF
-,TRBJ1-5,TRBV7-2,CASSLVGTRNQPQHF
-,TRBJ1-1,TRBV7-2,CASSLNSLNTEAFF
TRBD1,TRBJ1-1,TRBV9,CASSAGQGAFF
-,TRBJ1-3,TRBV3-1,CASSQDNLNTIYF
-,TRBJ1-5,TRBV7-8,CASSRGRVSDQPQHF
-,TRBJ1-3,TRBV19,CASSRGAGSGNTIYF
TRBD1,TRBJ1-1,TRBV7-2,CAWSVGTANTEAFF
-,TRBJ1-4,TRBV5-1,CASSLATGGTNEKLFF
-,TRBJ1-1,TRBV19,CASRDGTNTEAFF
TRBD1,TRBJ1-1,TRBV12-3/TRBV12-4,CASRLFGRGHSEAFF
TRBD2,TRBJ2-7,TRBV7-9,CASSPAGGLRYEQYF
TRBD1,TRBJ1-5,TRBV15,CATSTGQGASYEHF
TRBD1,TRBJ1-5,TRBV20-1,CSARRTGRENQPQHF
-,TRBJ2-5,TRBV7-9,CATGTEVQETQYF
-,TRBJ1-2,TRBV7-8,CASSLVRSASGGYTF
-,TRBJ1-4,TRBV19,CASKGFGAQAAKLFF
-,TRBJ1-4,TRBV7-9,CASSLGAQGGKLFF
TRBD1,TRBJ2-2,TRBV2,CASSAGTGGSVARTGELFF
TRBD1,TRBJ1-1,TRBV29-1,CSVGGDRGTEAFF
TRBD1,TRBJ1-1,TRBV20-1,CSAKPGQGNTEAFF
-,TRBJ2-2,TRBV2,CAVENTGELFF